This T cell receptor (beta chain) originates from a study of a mutant IDH1 vaccine in newly diagnosed glioma. Study context: Vaccinations were initiated 4-6 weeks following radiotherapy alone, or were given together with temozolomide cycles. Males made up 62.5% and females roughly 40% of treated patients, whose mean age was 40.4 years. The therapy given earlier, which was standard therapy, consisted of radiotherapy, temozolomide, or both, and most of the patients received both.

The time point denotes: week 35, safety follow-up. Each vaccine dose was 300 ug of mutant IDH1 20-mer peptide, with topical imiquimod. Each of the donors came in with new WHO grade 3 or 4 astrocytomas that were IDH1-mutant and ATRX-lost. The CDR3 length is 13 residues. Trimming stripped 5 bases from V and 8 bases from J, with 15 bases between. Per germline, CDR1 SGHTA and CDR2 FQGNSA. Remarks on this clone: Its antigen is unknown.

Profiling relied on immunoSEQ multiplex PCR, and the TCRdb table lists in-frame clones only, not all of them. The sample has about 54,000 clones, 84% seen once. The chain links TRBV7-2 to TRBJ1-1; D possibly corresponds to TRBD1 (5 bases). This clonotype was sampled from a woman aged 18-30 years with glioma. Source: PBMCs, taken from a glioma patient whose treatment included an IDH1 peptide vaccine. CDR3 sequence (DNA): TGTGCCAGCAGCACCCTGTCGGGGCTGGAAGCTTTCTTT. Translated, it gives CASSTLSGLEAFF.